The entry that follows covers one T cell receptor (beta chain) sequence. TCRdb processed the 5' RACE reads anew with MiXCR; each CDR3 protein has one entry. Counted here are nearly 80,000 distinct CDR3 sequences, under 8.5% occurring once; the ten biggest clones make up 6.5% to 8.5%. Germline assignment: CDR1 SGHNT and CDR2 YENEEA. The CDR3 totals 15 residues. V was clipped by 4 bases and J by 0 bases, with 11 bases between them. The data derive from a study of spatial heterogeneity in lung cancer. The wider study: Fewer alpha-chain than beta-chain sequences were consistently detected.

Regarding time point: sample taken at primary tumor resection. TCRs were sequenced from unsorted whole RNA of tumor, nontumor lung or PBMC. The receptor comes from a male donor with early-stage non-small cell lung cancer. The rearrangement uses TRBV11-3 and TRBJ2-3; D perhaps matches TRBD2 (5 bases). This specimen was PBMCs, taken at surgery. CDR3 residues: CASSSTRGSTDTQYF. CDR3 nucleotide sequence: TGTGCCAGCAGCTCCACTAGAGGTAGCACAGATACGCAGTATTTT.